Included here is one T cell receptor (beta chain) sequence, with context. What it binds is unknown. The CDR3 consists of 15 residues. The germline V gene has CDR1 KGHSH and CDR2 LQKENI. V lost 5 bases and J lost 9; bases outside the gene matches: 12. A second PCR of roughly 7 to 11 cycles used a sample-barcoded 5' primer and a J-beta primer mix. Each CDR3 protein is one row after TCRdb ran MiXCR on the 5' RACE reads. Of about 1.7 million distinct CDR3 sequences listed, approximately 30% are singletons. These data come from a study of blood T cells in healthy people across ages. Study outcomes and limitations: Underestimates were what the diversity estimates from one million T cells were considered to be.

This chain uses TRBV18 with TRBJ2-7; TRBD2 matches 11 bases. The sample was blood. This receptor was taken from a woman younger than 45 in good health. Here the CDR3 reads CASSASMTSGESQYF. In DNA, the CDR3 is TGTGCCAGCTCAGCTTCAATGACTAGCGGGGAGTCGCAGTACTTC.